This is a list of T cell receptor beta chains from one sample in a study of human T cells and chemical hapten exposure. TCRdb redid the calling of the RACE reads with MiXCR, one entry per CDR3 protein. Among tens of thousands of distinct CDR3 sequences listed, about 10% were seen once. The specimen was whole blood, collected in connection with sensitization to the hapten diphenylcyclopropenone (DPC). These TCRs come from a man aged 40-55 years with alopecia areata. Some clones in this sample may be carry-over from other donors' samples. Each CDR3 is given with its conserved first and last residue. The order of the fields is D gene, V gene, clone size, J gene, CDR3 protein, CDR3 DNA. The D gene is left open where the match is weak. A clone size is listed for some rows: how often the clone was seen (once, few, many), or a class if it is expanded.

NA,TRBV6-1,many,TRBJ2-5,CASSEPQRQETQYF,TGTGCCAGCAGTGAACCACAGAGACAAGAGACCCAGTACTTC
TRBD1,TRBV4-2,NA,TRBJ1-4,CASSQDSTGSNEKLFF,TGTGCCAGCAGCCAAGACTCGACAGGGAGTAATGAAAAACTGTTTTTT
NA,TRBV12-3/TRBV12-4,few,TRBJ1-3,CASSTRTVYSGNTIYF,TGTGCCAGCAGTACCCGGACGGTCTACTCTGGAAACACCATATATTTT
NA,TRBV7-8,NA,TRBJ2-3,CASSPQGLWVGTDTQYF,TGTGCCAGCAGCCCCCAAGGGTTGTGGGTGGGCACAGATACGCAGTATTTT
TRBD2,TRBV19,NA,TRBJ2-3,CASSIGGLARTDTQYF,TGTGCCAGTAGTATAGGAGGACTAGCCCGCACAGATACGCAGTATTTT
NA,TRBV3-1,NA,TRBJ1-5,CASSQPEEQVNQPQHF,TGTGCCAGCAGCCAACCTGAGGAACAGGTTAATCAGCCCCAGCATTTT
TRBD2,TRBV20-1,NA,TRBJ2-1,CSARSRSRAGNYNEQFF,TGCAGTGCTAGAAGCCGATCCCGAGCGGGAAACTACAATGAGCAGTTCTTC
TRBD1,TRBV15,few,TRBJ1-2,CATSRDGTANYGYTF,TGTGCCACCAGCAGAGATGGGACAGCTAACTATGGCTACACCTTC
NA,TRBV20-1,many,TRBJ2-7,CSARVWEEQYF,TGCAGTGCTAGAGTTTGGGAGGAGCAGTACTTC
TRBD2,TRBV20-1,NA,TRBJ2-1,CSVSGARYNEQFF,TGCAGTGTTAGCGGGGCAAGATACAATGAGCAGTTCTTC
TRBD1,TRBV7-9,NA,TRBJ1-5,CASTPGQGNQPQHF,TGTGCCAGCACCCCCGGACAGGGCAATCAGCCCCAGCATTTT
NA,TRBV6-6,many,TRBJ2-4,CASSYSTGTWQIKNIQYF,TGTGCCAGCAGTTACTCGACGGGGACATGGCAGATCAAAAACATTCAGTACTTC
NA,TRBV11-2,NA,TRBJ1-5,CASSLKGRDQPQHF,TGTGCCAGCAGCTTAAAAGGCAGAGATCAGCCCCAGCATTTT
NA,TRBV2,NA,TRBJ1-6,CASSEPPRRGYSPLHF,TGTGCCAGCAGTGAACCCCCCAGGCGAGGGTATTCACCCCTCCACTTT
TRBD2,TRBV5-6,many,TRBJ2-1,CASSWRLAVINEQFF,TGTGCCAGCAGCTGGAGACTAGCGGTCATAAATGAGCAGTTCTTC
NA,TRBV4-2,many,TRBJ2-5,CASSQDGAETQYF,TGTGCCAGCAGCCAAGACGGCGCAGAGACCCAGTACTTC
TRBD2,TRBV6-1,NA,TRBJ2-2,CAIKSSGRTGELFF,TGTGCCATTAAGTCTAGCGGGAGAACCGGGGAGCTGTTTTTT
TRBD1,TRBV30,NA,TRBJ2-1,CAWGTTDRGLGNEQFF,TGTGCCTGGGGAACCACCGACAGGGGACTTGGCAATGAGCAGTTCTTC
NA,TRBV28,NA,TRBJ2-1,CASSPVRVMNNEQFF,TGTGCCAGCAGTCCAGTCAGGGTGATGAACAATGAGCAGTTCTTC
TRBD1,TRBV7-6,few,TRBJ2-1,CASSSTTGTGHNEQFF,TGTGCCAGCAGCTCAACAACCGGGACAGGCCACAATGAGCAGTTCTTC
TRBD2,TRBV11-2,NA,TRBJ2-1,CASSILAVSYNEQFF,TGTGCCAGCAGCATACTAGCGGTCTCCTACAATGAGCAGTTCTTC
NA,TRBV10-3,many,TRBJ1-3,CAISEAGSGNTIYF,TGTGCCATCAGTGAGGCAGGATCGGGAAACACCATATATTTT
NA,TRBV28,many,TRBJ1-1,CASRGSGNTEAFF,TGTGCCAGCAGAGGAAGCGGCAACACTGAAGCTTTCTTT
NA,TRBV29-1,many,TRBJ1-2,CSVEEQPLYGYTF,TGCAGCGTTGAGGAACAGCCTCTCTATGGCTACACCTTC
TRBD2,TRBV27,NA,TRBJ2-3,CASSLISLVAGEGSTDTQYF,TGTGCCAGCAGTTTAATTTCCCTGGTAGCGGGAGAGGGGAGCACAGATACGCAGTATTTT
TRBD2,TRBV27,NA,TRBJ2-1,CASSGASGRSYNEQFF,TGTGCCAGCAGTGGGGCTAGCGGGAGATCCTACAATGAGCAGTTCTTC
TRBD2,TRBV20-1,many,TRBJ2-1,CSATGGRSYNEQFF,TGCAGTGCTACAGGCGGGAGGTCCTACAATGAGCAGTTCTTC
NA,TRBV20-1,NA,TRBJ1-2,CSARPFTGVDGYTF,TGCAGTGCTAGACCCTTCACTGGGGTGGATGGCTACACCTTC
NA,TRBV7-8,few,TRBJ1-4,CASRSGWLTNEKLFF,TGTGCCAGCAGATCGGGTTGGCTGACTAATGAAAAACTGTTTTTT
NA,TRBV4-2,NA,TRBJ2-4,CASSQEGWIGIQYF,TGTGCCAGCAGCCAAGAAGGATGGATAGGCATTCAGTACTTC
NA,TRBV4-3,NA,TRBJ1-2,CASSQDSSGGAVYGYTF,TGCGCCAGCAGCCAAGATTCATCGGGGGGCGCAGTCTATGGCTACACCTTC
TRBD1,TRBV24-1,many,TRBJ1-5,CATSDGKTGADNQPQHF,TGTGCCACCAGTGATGGGAAAACAGGGGCCGACAATCAGCCCCAGCATTTT
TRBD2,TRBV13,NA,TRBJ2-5,CASSLMTSGRKTQYF,TGTGCCAGCAGCTTAATGACTAGCGGGAGAAAGACCCAGTACTTC
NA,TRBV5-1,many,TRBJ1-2,CASSLGTESYGYTF,TGCGCCAGCAGCTTGGGGACAGAGTCCTATGGCTACACCTTC
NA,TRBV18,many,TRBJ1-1,CASSRGIELNTEAFF,TGTGCCAGCTCACGGGGTATAGAGTTGAACACTGAAGCTTTCTTT
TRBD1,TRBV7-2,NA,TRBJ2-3,CASSLMGTGPTDTQYF,TGTGCCAGCAGCTTAATGGGGACAGGGCCCACAGATACGCAGTATTTT
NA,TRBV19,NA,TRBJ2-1,CASSIAGRVGEQFF,TGTGCCAGTAGTATAGCGGGACGAGTCGGTGAGCAGTTCTTC
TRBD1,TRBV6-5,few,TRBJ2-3,CASSYPGQGSTDTQYF,TGTGCCAGCAGTTATCCCGGACAGGGGAGCACAGATACGCAGTATTTT
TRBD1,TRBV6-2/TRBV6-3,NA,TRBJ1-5,CASSSQGQGASISNQPQHF,TGTGCCAGCAGCAGCCAGGGACAGGGGGCGAGTATAAGCAATCAGCCCCAGCATTTT
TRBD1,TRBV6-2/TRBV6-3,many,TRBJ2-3,CASRGTGDHTDTQYF,TGTGCCAGCAGAGGGACAGGCGACCACACAGATACGCAGTATTTT
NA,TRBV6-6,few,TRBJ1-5,CAGGQGNQPQHF,TGTGCTGGGGGGCAGGGCAATCAGCCCCAGCATTTT
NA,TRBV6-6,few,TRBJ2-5,CASSYSQAGPETQYF,TGTGCCAGCAGTTACTCTCAGGCGGGTCCAGAGACCCAGTACTTC
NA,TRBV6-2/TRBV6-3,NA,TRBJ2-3,CASSPLRSVADTQYF,TGTGCCAGCAGCCCCCTTCGCAGCGTAGCAGATACGCAGTATTTT
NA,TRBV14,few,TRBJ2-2,CASSQGSAGELFF,TGTGCCAGCAGCCAAGGTTCAGCCGGGGAGCTGTTTTTT
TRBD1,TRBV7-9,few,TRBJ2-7,CASSSPDRDYEQYF,TGTGCCAGCAGCTCCCCAGACAGGGACTACGAGCAGTACTTC
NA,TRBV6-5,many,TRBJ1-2,CASSSDAYGYTF,TGTGCCAGCAGTTCGGACGCCTATGGCTACACCTTC
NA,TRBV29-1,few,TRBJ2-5,CSLLPGVGETQYF,TGCAGCCTCCTCCCCGGGGTCGGAGAGACCCAGTACTTC
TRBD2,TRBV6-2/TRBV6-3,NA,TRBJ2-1,CASTTVAGGEQFF,TGTGCCAGCACGACGGTAGCGGGAGGAGAGCAGTTCTTC
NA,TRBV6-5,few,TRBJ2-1,CASAGTGYNEQFF,TGTGCCAGCGCGGGGACCGGATACAATGAGCAGTTCTTC